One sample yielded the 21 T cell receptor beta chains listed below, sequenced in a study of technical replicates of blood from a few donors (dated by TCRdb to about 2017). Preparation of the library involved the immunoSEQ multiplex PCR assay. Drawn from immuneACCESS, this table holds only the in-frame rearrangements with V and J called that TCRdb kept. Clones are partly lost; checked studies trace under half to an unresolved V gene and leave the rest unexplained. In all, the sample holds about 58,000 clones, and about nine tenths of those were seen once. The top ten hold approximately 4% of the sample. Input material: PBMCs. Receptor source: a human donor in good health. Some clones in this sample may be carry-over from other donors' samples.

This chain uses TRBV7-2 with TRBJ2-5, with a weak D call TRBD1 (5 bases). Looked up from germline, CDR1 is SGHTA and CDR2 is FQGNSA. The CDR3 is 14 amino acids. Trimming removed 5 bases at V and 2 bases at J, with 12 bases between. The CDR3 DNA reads TGTGCCAGCAGCCTATCGGCAGGGCAAGAGACCCAGTACTTC. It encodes CASSLSAGQETQYF. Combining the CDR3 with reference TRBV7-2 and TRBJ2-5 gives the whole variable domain GAGVSQSPSNKVTEKGKDVELRCDPISGHTALYWYRQSLGQGLEFLIYFQGNSAPDKSGLPSDRFSAERTGGSVSTLTIQRTQQEDSAVYLCASSLSAGQETQYFGPGTRLLVL.

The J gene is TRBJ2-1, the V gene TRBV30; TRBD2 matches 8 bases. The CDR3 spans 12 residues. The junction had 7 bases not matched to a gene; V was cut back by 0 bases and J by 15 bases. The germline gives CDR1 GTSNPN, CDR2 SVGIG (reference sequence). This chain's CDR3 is CAWSVGAGDGFF. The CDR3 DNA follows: TGTGCCTGGAGTGTTGGAGCGGGAGATGGGTTCTTC.

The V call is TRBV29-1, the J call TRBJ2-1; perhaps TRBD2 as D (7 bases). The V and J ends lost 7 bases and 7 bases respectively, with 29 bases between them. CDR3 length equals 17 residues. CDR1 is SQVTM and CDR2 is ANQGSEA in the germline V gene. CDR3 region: CSAGQGLAVPRSNEQFF. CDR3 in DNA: TGCAGCGCCGGGCAGGGGCTAGCGGTCCCCCGTAGTAATGAGCAGTTCTTC.

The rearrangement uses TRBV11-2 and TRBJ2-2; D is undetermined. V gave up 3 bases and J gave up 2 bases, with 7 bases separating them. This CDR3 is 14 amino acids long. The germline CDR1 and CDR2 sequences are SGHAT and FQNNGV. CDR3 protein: CASSFFRNTGELFF. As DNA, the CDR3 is TGTGCCAGCAGCTTTTTCAGAAACACCGGGGAGCTGTTTTTT.

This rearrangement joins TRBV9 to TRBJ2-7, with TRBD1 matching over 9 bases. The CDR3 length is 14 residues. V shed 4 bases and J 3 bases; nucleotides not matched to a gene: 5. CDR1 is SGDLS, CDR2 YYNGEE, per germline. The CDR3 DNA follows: TGTGCCAGCAGCCCCGGGACAGGGTTCTACGAGCAGTACTTC. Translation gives CASSPGTGFYEQYF.

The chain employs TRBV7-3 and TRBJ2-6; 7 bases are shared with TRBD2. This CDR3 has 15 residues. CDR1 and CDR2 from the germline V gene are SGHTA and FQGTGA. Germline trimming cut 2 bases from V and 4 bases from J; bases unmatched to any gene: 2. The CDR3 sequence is CASSLAGEGANVLTF. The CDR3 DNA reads TGTGCCAGCAGCTTAGCGGGGGAGGGGGCCAACGTCCTGACTTTC.

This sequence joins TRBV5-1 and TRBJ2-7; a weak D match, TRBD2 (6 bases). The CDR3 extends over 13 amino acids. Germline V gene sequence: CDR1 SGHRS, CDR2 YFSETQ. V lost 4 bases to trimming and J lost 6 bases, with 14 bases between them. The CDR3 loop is CASSALRDGEQYF. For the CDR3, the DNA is TGCGCCAGCAGCGCCCTGCGGGACGGCGAGCAGTACTTC.

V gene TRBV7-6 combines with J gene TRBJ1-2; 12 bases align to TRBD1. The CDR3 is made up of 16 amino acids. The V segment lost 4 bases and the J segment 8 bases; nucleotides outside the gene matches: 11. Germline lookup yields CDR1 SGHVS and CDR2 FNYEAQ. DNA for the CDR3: TGTGCCAGCAGCTCCCCCTGGGACAGGGGGCACGGAGGCTACACCTTC. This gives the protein CASSSPWDRGHGGYTF.

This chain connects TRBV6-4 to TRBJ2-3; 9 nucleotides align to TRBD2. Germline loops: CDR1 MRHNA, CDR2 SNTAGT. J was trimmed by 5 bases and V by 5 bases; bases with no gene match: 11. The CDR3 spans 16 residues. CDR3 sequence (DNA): TGTGCCAGCAGTCCTCGGGTAGCGGGGGTCGGAGATACGCAGTATTTT. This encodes CASSPRVAGVGDTQYF.

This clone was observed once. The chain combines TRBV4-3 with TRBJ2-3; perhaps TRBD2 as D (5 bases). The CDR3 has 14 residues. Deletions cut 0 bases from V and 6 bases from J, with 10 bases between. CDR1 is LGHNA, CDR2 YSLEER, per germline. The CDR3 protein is CASSQDRTGDTQYF. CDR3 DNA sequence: TGCGCCAGCAGCCAAGATAGGACGGGGGATACGCAGTATTTT.

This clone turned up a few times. CDR3 protein: CASSLTAGGSGEQFF. Here the CDR3 DNA reads TGCGCCAGCAGCTTGACCGCGGGGGGGTCGGGTGAGCAGTTCTTC. This chain joins TRBV5-1 and TRBJ2-1; 9 bases fit TRBD2. The junction had 8 bases not matched to a gene; V was cut back by 1 base and J by 9 bases. This CDR3 spans 15 amino acids. CDR1 and CDR2 from the germline V gene are SGHRS and YFSETQ.

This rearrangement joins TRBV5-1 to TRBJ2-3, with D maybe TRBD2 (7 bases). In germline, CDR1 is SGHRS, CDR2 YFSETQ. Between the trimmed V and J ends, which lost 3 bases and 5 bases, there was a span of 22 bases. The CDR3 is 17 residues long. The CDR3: CASSSGGTRGREDTQYF. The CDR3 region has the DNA TGCGCCAGCAGCTCCGGGGGGACGCGGGGGCGCGAAGATACGCAGTATTTT.

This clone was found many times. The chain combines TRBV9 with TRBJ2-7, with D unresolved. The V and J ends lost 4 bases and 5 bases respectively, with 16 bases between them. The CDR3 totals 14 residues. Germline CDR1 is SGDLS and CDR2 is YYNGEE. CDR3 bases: TGTGCCAGCAGCCCCCGGGTCGCCGAGGACGAGCAGTACTTC. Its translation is CASSPRVAEDEQYF.

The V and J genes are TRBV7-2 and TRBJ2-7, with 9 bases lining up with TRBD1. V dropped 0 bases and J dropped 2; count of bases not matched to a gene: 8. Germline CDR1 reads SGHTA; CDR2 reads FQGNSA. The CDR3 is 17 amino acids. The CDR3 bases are TGTGCCAGCAGCTTAGCCCTGTCGGGACAGGGTGCCTACGAGCAGTACTTC. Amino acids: CASSLALSGQGAYEQYF. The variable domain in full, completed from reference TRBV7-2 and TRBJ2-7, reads GAGVSQSPSNKVTEKGKDVELRCDPISGHTALYWYRQSLGQGLEFLIYFQGNSAPDKSGLPSDRFSAERTGGSVSTLTIQRTQQEDSAVYLCASSLALSGQGAYEQYFGPGTRLTVT.

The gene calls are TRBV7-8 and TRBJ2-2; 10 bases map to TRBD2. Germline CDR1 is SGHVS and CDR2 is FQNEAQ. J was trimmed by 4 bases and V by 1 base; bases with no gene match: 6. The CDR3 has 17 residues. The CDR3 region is CASSLGTPSGGTGELFF. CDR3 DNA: TGTGCCAGCAGCTTAGGGACCCCTAGCGGGGGCACCGGGGAGCTGTTTTTT.

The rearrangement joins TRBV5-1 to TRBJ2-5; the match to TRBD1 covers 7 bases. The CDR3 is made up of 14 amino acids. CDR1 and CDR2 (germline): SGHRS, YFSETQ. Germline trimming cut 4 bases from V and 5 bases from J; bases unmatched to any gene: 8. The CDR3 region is CASSAQTGTETQYF. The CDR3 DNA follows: TGCGCCAGCAGCGCACAGACAGGGACCGAGACCCAGTACTTC.

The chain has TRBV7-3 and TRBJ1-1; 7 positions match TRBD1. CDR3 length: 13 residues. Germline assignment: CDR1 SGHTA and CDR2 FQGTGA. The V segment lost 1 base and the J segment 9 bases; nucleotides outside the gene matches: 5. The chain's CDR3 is CASSLMRDSKAFF. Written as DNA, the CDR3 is TGTGCCAGCAGCTTAATGAGGGACAGTAAAGCTTTCTTT.

The CDR3 is CARSGTGFYEQYF. Written as DNA, the CDR3 is TGTGCTAGATCCGGGACAGGGTTTTACGAGCAGTACTTC. V is TRBV2 and J is TRBJ2-7; 9 nucleotides agree with TRBD1. The V gene's germline CDR1 is SNHLY and CDR2 FYNNEI. This CDR3 has 13 residues. Together with reference TRBV2 and TRBJ2-7, the CDR3 gives the full variable domain: EPEVTQTPSHQVTQMGQEVILRCVPISNHLYFYWYRQILGQKVEFLVSFYNNEISEKSEIFDDQFSVERPDGSNFTLKIRSTKLEDSAMYFCARSGTGFYEQYFGPGTRLTVT.

The CDR3 is CASSSRLSDQPQHF. In DNA, the CDR3 is TGTGCCAGCAGCTCCCGACTCTCCGATCAGCCCCAGCATTTT. The chain links TRBV21-1 to TRBJ1-5. TRBV21-1 is recorded as a pseudogene. There are 14 residues in the CDR3.

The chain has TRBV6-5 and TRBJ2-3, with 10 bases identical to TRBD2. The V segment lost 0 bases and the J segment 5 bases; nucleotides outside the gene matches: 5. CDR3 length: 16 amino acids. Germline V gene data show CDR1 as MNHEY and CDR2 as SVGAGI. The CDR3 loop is CASSYSASGRVDTQYF. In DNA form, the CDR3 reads TGTGCCAGCAGTTACTCGGCTAGCGGGAGAGTAGATACGCAGTATTTT.

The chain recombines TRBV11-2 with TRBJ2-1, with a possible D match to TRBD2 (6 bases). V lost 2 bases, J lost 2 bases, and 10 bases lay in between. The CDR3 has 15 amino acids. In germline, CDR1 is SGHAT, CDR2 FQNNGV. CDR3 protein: CASSLSGSPYNEQFF. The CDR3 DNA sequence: TGTGCCAGCAGCTTATCCGGGAGCCCCTACAATGAGCAGTTCTTC. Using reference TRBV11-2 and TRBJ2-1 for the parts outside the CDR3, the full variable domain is EAGVAQSPRYKIIEKRQSVAFWCNPISGHATLYWYQQILGQGPKLLIQFQNNGVVDDSQLPKDRFSAERLKGVDSTLKIQPAKLEDSAVYLCASSLSGSPYNEQFFGPGTRLTVL.